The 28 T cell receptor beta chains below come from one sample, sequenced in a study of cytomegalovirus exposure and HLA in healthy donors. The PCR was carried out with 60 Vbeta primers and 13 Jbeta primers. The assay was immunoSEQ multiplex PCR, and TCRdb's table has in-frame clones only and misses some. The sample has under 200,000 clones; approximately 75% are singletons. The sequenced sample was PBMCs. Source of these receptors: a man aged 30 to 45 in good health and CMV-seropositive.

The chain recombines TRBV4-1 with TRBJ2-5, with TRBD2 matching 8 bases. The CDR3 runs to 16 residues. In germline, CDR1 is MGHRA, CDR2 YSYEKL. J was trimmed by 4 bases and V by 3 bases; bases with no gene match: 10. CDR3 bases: TGCGCCAGCAGCCACGGAACGGGGGGGCCACGAGAGACCCAGTACTTC. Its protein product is CASSHGTGGPRETQYF.

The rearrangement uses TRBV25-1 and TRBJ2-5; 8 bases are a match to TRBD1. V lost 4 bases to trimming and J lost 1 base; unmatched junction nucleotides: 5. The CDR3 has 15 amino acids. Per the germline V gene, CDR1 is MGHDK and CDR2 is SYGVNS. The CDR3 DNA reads TGTGCCAGCAGTGGAAGACAGGGGATCCAAGAGACCCAGTACTTC. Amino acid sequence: CASSGRQGIQETQYF.

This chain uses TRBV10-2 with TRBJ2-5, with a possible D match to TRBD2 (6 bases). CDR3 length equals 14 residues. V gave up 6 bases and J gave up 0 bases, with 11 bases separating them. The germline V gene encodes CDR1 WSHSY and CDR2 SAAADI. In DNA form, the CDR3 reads TGCGCCAGCAGCATAATAGCGGACCAAGAGACCCAGTACTTC. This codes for CASSIIADQETQYF.

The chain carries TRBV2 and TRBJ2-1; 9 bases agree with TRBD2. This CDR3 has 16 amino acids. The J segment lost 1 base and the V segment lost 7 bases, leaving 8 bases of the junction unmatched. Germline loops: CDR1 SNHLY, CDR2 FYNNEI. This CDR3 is CASTRLAGDSYNEQFF. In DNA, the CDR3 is TGTGCCAGCACCCGGTTAGCGGGGGATTCCTACAATGAGCAGTTCTTC.

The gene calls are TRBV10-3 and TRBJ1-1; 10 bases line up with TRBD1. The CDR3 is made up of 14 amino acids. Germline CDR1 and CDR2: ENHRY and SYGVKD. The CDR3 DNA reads TGTGCGATCGGACAGGGGGGCCTGAACACTGAAGCTTTCTTT. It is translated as CAIGQGGLNTEAFF.

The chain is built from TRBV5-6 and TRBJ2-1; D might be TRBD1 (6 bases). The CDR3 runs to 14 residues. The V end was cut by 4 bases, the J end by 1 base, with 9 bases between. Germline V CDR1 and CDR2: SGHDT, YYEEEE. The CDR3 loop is CASSNGQSYNEQFF. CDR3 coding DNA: TGTGCCAGCAGCAATGGACAGTCCTACAATGAGCAGTTCTTC.

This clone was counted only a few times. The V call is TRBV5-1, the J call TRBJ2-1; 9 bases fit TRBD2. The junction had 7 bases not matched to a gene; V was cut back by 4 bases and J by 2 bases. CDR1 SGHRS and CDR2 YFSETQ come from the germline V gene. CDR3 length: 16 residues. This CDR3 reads CASSQRLAATYNEQFF. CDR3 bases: TGCGCCAGCAGCCAGAGACTAGCGGCGACCTACAATGAGCAGTTCTTC.

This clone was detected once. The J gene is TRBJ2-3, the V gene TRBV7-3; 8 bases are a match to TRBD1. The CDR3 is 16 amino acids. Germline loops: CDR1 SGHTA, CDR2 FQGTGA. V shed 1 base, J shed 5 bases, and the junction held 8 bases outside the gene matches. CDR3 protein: CASSLIGQGAGDTQYF. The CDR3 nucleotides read TGTGCCAGCAGCTTAATAGGGCAGGGGGCGGGAGATACGCAGTATTTT.

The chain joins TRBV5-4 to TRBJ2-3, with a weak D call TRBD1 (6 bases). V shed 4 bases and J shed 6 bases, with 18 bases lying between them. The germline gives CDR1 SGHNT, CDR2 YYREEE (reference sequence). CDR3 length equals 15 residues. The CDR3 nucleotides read TGTGCCAGCAGCCAACAGGGACCACTCAGGGATACGCAGTATTTT. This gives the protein CASSQQGPLRDTQYF. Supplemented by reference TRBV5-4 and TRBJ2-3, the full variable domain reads ETGVTQSPTHLIKTRGQQVTLRCSSQSGHNTVSWYQQALGQGPQFIFQYYREEENGRGNFPPRFSGLQFPNYSSELNVNALELDDSALYLCASSQQGPLRDTQYFGPGTRLTVL.

The chain's CDR3 is CASSALRGSAGELFF. The DNA for the CDR3 is TGTGCCAGCAGCGCACTCCGGGGGTCAGCCGGGGAGCTGTTTTTT. V usage is TRBV9 and J usage is TRBJ2-2; maybe TRBD2 (6 bases). With 3 bases removed from V and 6 bases from J, the gap between germline ends came to 15 bases. The CDR3 runs 15 residues. Germline V gene sequence: CDR1 SGDLS, CDR2 YYNGEE.

Here the CDR3 DNA reads TGCAGCGTACACGGACAGGGTATAAGGAGAACTGAAGCTTTCTTT. Amino acids: CSVHGQGIRRTEAFF. The chain couples TRBV29-1 to TRBJ1-1; 8 bases are shared with TRBD1. This CDR3 is built from 15 residues. The V segment lost 6 bases and the J segment 5 bases; nucleotides outside the gene matches: 14. In germline, CDR1 is SQVTM, CDR2 ANQGSEA.

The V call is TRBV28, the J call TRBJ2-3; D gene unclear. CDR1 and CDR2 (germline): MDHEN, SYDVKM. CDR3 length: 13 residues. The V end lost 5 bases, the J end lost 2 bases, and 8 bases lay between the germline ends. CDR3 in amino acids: CASSPESTDTQYF. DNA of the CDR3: TGTGCCAGCAGTCCCGAGTCCACAGATACGCAGTATTTT.

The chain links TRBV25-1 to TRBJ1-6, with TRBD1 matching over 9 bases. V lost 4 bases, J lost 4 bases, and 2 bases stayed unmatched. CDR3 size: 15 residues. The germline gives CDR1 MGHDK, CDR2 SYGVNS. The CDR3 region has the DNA TGTGCCAGCAGTGCCGGGACAGGGTATAATTCACCCCTCCACTTT. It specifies CASSAGTGYNSPLHF.

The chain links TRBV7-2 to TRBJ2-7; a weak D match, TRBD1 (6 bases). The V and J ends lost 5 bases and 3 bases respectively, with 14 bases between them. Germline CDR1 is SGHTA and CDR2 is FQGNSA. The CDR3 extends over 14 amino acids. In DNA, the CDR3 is TGTGCCAGCAGCATAGGGACACAGGTCTACGAGCAGTACTTC. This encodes CASSIGTQVYEQYF.

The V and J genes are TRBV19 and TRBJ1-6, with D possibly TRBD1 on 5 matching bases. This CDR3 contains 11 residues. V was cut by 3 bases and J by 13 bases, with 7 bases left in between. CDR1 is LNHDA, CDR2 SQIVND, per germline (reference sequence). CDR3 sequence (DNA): TGTGCCAGTAGTATCGGGGGTCCCCTCCACTTT. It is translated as CASSIGGPLHF.

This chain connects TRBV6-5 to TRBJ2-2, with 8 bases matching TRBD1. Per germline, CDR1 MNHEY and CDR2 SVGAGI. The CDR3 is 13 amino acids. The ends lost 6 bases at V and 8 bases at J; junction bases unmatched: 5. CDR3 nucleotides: TGTGCCAGCAGAAGGACAGGGTCTGGGGAGCTGTTTTTT. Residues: CASRRTGSGELFF.

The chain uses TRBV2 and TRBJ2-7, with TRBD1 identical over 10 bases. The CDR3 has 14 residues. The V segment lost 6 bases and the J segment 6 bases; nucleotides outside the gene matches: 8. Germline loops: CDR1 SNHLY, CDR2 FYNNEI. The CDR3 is CASSTGQGIGEQYF. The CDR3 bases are TGTGCCAGCAGCACGGGACAGGGGATCGGCGAGCAGTACTTC.

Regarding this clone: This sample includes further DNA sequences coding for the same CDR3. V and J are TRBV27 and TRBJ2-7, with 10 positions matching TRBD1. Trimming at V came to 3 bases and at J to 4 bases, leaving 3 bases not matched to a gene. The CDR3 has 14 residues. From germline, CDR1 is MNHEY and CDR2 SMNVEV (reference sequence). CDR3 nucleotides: TGTGCCAGCAGTTTCGGGACAGGGGCGTACGAGCAGTACTTC. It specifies CASSFGTGAYEQYF.

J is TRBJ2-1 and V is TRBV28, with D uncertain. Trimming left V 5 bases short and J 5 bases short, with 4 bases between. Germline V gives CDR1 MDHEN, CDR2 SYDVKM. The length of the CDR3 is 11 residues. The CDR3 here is CASSLHNEQFF. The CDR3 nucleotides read TGTGCCAGCAGTCTTCACAATGAGCAGTTCTTC.

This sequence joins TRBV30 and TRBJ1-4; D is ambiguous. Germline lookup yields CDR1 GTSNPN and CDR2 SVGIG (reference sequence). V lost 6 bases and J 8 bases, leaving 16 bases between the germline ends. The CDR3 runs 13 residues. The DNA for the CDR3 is TGTGCCTGTGCGGGCGGACGAGGGGAAAAACTGTTTTTT. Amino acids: CACAGGRGEKLFF.

The CDR3 bases are TGCGCCAGCAGCCGGGAAGCAGAGACCCAGTACTTC. This encodes CASSREAETQYF. The V gene is TRBV5-1, the J gene TRBJ2-5; maybe TRBD2 (5 bases). The ends were cut back, 4 bases at V and 4 bases at J, with 8 bases in the middle. CDR1 and CDR2 from the germline V gene are SGHRS and YFSETQ. CDR3 length equals 12 residues.

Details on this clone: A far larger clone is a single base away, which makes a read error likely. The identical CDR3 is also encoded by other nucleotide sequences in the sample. The chain's CDR3 is CASTYSPGRDEQYF. CDR3 DNA: TGTGCCAGCACTTACTCCCCAGGGAGGGACGAGCAGTACTTC. This sequence joins TRBV6-6 and TRBJ2-7; 7 bases agree with TRBD2. This CDR3 contains 14 residues. The germline CDR1 and CDR2 sequences are MNHNY and SVGAGI (reference sequence).

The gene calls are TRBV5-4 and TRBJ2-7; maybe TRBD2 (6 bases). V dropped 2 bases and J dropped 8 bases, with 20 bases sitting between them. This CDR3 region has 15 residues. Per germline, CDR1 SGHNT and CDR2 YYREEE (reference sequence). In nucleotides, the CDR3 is TGTGCCAGCAGCTTCGGGGGTTCCCTGGATCTCAAGCAGTACTTC. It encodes CASSFGGSLDLKQYF.

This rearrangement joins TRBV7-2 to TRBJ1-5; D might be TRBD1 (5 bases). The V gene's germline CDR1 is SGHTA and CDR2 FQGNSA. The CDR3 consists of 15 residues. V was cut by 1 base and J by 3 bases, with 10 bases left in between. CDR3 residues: CASSLVGGANQPQHF. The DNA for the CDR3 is TGTGCCAGCAGCTTAGTCGGTGGGGCCAATCAGCCCCAGCATTTT.

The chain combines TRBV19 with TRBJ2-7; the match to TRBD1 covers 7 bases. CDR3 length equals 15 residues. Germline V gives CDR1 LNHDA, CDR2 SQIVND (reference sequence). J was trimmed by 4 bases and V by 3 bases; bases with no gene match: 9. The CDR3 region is CASSIVVGQLYEQYF. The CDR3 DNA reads TGTGCCAGTAGTATCGTTGTGGGACAGCTATACGAGCAGTACTTC.

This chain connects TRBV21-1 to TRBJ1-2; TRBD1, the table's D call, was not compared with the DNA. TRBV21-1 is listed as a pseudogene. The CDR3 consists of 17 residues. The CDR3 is CASSGPGQGLANYGYTF. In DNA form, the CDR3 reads TGTGCCAGCAGCGGTCCGGGACAGGGGTTAGCTAACTATGGCTACACCTTC.

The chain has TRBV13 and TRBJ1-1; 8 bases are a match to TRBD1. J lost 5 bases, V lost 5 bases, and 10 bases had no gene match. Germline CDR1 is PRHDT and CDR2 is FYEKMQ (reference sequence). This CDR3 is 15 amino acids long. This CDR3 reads CASSPVTGVGTEAFF. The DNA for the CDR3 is TGTGCCAGCAGCCCCGTGACAGGGGTAGGGACTGAAGCTTTCTTT.

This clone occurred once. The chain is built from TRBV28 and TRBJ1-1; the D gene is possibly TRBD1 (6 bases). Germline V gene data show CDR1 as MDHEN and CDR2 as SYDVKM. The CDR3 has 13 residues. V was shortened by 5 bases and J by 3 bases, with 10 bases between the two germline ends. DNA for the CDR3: TGTGCCAGCAGTACCACAGGGCACACTGAAGCTTTCTTT. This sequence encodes CASSTTGHTEAFF.